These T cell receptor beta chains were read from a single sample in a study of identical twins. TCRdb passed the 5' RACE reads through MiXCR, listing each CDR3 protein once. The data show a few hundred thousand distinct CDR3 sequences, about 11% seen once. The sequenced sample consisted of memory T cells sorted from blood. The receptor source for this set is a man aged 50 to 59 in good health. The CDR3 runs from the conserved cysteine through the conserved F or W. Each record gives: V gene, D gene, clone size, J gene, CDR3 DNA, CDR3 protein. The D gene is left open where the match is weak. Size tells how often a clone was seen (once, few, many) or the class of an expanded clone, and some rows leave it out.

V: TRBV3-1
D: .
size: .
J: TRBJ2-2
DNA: TGTGCCAGCAGCCCTCCGGGCTCCGGGGAGCTGTTTTTT
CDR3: CASSPPGSGELFF

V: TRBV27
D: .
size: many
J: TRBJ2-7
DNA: TGTGCCAGCAGTTTATCCATCGGGGCCGACCTCTACGAGCAGTACTTC
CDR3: CASSLSIGADLYEQYF

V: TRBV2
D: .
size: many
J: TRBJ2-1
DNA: TGTGCCAGCAACCCTGGGGCCACCAATGAGCAGTTCTTC
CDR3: CASNPGATNEQFF

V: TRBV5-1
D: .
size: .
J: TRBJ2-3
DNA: TGCGCCAGCAGCTTGGAATCACGCGCGGGGACAGATACGCAGTATTTT
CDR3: CASSLESRAGTDTQYF

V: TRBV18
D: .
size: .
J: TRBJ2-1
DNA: TGTGCCAGCTCACCACGTGAGCAAATTGGTTCCAATGAGCAGTTCTTC
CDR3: CASSPREQIGSNEQFF

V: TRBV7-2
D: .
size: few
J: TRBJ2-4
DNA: TGTGCCAGCAGCCGATACACGGAAAACATTCAGTACTTC
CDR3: CASSRYTENIQYF

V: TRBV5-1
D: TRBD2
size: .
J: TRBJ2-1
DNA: TGCGCCAGCCGTCGGGACCTCGGGACTAGGCTTTATGAGCAGTTCTTC
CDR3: CASRRDLGTRLYEQFF

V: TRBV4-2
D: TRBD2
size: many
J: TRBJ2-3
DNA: TGTGCCAGCAGCCAAGATCTAGCGGGGGAGACGCAGTATTTT
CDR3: CASSQDLAGETQYF

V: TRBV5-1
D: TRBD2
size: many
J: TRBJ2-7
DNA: TGCGCCAGCAGCCCGGGAGGGGGGACTACCCCTGGGGAGTACTTC
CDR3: CASSPGGGTTPGEYF

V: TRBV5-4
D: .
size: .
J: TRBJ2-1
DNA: TGTGCCAGCAGCGCGGACGGGGTGGACAATGAGCAGTTCTTC
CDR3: CASSADGVDNEQFF

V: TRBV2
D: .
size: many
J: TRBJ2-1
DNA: TGTGCCAGCAGCCTCAGGGGTAGGGGAAATGAGCAGTTCTTC
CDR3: CASSLRGRGNEQFF

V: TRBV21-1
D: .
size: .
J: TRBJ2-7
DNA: TGTGCCAGCAGCAAAGGGCCACGGGAGAGAAAGTACTTC
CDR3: CASSKGPRERKYF

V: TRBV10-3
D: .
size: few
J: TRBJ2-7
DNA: TGTGCCATCATGGGGACTCAAAGCTCCTACGAGCAGTACTTC
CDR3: CAIMGTQSSYEQYF

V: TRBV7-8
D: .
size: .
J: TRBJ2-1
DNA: TGTGCCAGCAGCTTACCCGAGACAAACTACAATGAGCAGTTCTTC
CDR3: CASSLPETNYNEQFF

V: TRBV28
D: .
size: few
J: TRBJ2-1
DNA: TGTGCCAGCGGGACACGGGGGAATAGGGAGCAGTTCTTC
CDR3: CASGTRGNREQFF

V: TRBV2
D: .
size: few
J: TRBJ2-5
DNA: TGTGCCAGCAAATTGGACCGATTCCAAGAGACCCAGTACTTC
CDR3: CASKLDRFQETQYF

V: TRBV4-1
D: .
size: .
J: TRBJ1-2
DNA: TGCGCCAGCAGCCAAGATCTTGTGGTTGGGTCTGGCTACACCTTC
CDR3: CASSQDLVVGSGYTF

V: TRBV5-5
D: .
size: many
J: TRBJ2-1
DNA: TGTGCCAGCAGCTTTCCGGAGGGGGCCTTGGGCAATGAGCAGTTCTTC
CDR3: CASSFPEGALGNEQFF

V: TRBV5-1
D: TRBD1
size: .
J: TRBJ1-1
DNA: TGCGCCAGCAGCAGGGGGACAGGGAAGAACACTGAAGCTTTCTTT
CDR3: CASSRGTGKNTEAFF

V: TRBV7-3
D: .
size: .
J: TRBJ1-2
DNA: TGTGCCAGCAGCTTGACAGGCCGGGAGGGCTACACCTTC
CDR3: CASSLTGREGYTF

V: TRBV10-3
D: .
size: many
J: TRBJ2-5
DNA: TGTGCCATCAGTGGACAACAAGAGACCCAGTACTTC
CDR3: CAISGQQETQYF

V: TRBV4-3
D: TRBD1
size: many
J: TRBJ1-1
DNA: TGCGCCAGCAGCCGCGACGGGACAGGGAACACTGAAGCTTTCTTT
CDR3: CASSRDGTGNTEAFF

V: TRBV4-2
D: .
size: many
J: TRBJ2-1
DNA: TGTGCCAGCAGCCCTTCGGGACGTCCTTTTGCCGGCCATGAGCAGTTCTTC
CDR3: CASSPSGRPFAGHEQFF

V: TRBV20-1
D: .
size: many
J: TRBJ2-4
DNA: TGCAGTGCTAGTTCCCCGGGCAGGTCCGCCAAAAACATTCAGTACTTC
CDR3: CSASSPGRSAKNIQYF

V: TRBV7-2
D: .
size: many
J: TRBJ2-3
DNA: TGTGCCAGCAGCCCACTAGTCTCTACGCAGTATTTT
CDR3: CASSPLVSTQYF

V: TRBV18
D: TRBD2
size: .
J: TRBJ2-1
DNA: TGTGCCAGCTCACCAACCGGGGGGGGGTCCTACAATGAGCAGTTCTTC
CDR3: CASSPTGGGSYNEQFF

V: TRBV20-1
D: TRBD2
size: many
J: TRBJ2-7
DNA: TGCAGTGCTGTAATTTCGGGACTAGTGATTCTCGACGAGCAGTACTTC
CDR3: CSAVISGLVILDEQYF

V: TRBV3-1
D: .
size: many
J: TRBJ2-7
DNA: TGTGCCAGCAGCCAAGATTTAGTCGCCGAGCAGTACTTC
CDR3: CASSQDLVAEQYF

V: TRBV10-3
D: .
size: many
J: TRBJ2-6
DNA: TGTGCCATCAGTGAGTCGGACTGGGGTGGGGCCAACGTCCTGACTTTC
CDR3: CAISESDWGGANVLTF

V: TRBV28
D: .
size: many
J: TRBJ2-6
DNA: TGTGCCAGCAGTGACCCCCGCTACTCTGGGGCCAACGTCCTGACTTTC
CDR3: CASSDPRYSGANVLTF

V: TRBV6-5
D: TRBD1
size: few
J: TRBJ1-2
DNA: TGTGCCAGCAGTTATCTACAGGGGGCCCCTTTCTATGGCTACACCTTC
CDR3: CASSYLQGAPFYGYTF

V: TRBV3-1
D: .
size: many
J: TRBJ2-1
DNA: TGTGCCAGCAGCCAAGCTCAGGACCCATACAATGAGCAGTTCTTC
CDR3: CASSQAQDPYNEQFF

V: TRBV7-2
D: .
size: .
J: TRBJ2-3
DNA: TGTGCCAGCAGCTCCGGCAACACAGGGGATACGCAGTATTTT
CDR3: CASSSGNTGDTQYF

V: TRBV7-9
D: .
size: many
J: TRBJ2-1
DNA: TGTGCCACCGGGGGGCGAACATACAATGAGCAGTTCTTC
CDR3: CATGGRTYNEQFF

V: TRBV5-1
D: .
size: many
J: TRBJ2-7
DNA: TGCGCCAGCAGCTCCCTGAGCGGCTGGAACCACGAGCAGTACTTC
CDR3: CASSSLSGWNHEQYF

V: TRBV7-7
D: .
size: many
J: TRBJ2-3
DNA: TGTGCTAGCAGCAGAGGACGGGCAGATACGCAGTATTTT
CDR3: CASSRGRADTQYF

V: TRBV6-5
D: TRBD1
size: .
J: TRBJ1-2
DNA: TGTGCCAGCAGTTCGGGACAGGGAGCCCCCTATGGCTACACCTTC
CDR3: CASSSGQGAPYGYTF

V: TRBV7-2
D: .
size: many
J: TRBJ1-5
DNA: TGTGCCAGCAGCTTATGGGGGTTGAGCAATCAGCCCCAGCATTTT
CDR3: CASSLWGLSNQPQHF

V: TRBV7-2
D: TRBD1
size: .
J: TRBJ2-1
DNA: TGTGCCAGCACTGTTCAGGGGGACTCCTACAATGAGCAGTTCTTC
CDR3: CASTVQGDSYNEQFF

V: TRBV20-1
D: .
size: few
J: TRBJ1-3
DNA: TGCAGTGCTAGAGAGGGGCAAAACACCATATATTTT
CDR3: CSAREGQNTIYF

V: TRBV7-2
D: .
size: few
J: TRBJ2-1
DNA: TGTGCCAGCAGCTTAGCATTCCACTACAATGAGCAGTTCTTC
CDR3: CASSLAFHYNEQFF

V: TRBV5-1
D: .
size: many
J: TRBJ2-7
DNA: TGCGCCAGCAGCTCTGGACACGGGGCGGGGACGTTCTACGAGCAGTACTTC
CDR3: CASSSGHGAGTFYEQYF

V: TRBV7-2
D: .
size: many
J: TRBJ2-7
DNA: TGTGCCAGCTCCGCCCGGGACTTAAATTACGAGCAGTACTTC
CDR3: CASSARDLNYEQYF

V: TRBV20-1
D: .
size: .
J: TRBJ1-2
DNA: TGCAGTGCTAGGGAGACCGAAAACTATGGCTACACCTTC
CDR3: CSARETENYGYTF

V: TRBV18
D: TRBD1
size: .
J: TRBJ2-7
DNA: TGTGCCAGCTCACGGATTCCGGGACAGAGGACCTACGAGCAGTACTTC
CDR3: CASSRIPGQRTYEQYF